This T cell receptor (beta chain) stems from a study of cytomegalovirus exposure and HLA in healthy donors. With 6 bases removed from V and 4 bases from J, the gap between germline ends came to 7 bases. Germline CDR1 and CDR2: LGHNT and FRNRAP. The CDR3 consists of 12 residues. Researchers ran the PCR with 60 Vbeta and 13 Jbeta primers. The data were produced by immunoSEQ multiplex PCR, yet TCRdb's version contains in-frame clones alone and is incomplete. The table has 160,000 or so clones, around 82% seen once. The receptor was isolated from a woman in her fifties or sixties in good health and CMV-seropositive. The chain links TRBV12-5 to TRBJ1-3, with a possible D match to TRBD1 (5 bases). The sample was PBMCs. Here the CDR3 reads CASGPGGNTIYF. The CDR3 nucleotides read TGTGCTAGTGGACCAGGGGGAAACACCATATATTTT.